A single sample is the source of the 5 T cell receptor beta chains below, sequenced in a study of identical twins. TCRdb fed the 5' RACE reads into MiXCR, producing one record per CDR3 protein. This table has about 720,000 distinct CDR3 sequences, 15% to 20% appearing once. These data were also filed under a second study, of T cells expressing NK-cell markers.

Sample: PBMCs. Receptor source: a woman aged 18-35 years in good health.

This chain uses TRBV12-5 with TRBJ2-1; tentatively, D is TRBD1 (6 bases). Germline V lookup: CDR1 LGHNT, CDR2 FRNRAP. The CDR3 is made up of 17 amino acids. Trimming shortened V by 6 bases and J by 2 bases, and 20 bases separated the two germline ends. CDR3: CASGAKGTTKTYNEQFF. The CDR3 region has the DNA TGTGCTAGTGGCGCTAAGGGGACAACAAAAACCTACAATGAGCAGTTCTTC.

J is TRBJ2-1 and V is TRBV20-1; TRBD2 aligns across 7 bases. CDR1 is DFQATT, CDR2 SNEGSKA, per germline (reference sequence). J lost 1 base, V lost 8 bases, and 11 bases had no gene match. The CDR3 is 15 residues long. This chain's CDR3 is CSTLRSGVSYNEQFF. The CDR3 region has the DNA TGCAGTACCTTGAGGAGCGGGGTATCCTACAATGAGCAGTTCTTC.

Only a few counts were recorded for this clonotype. J is TRBJ2-2 and V is TRBV6-5; unclear D gene. The CDR3 sequence is 15 residues long. V was cut by 0 bases and J by 5 bases, with 10 bases left in between. The germline V gene encodes CDR1 MNHEY and CDR2 SVGAGI. CDR3 sequence: CASSYSITQTGELFF. DNA of the CDR3: TGTGCCAGCAGTTACTCGATCACACAAACCGGGGAGCTGTTTTTT.

This clonotype occurred a few times. The rearrangement links TRBV20-1 to TRBJ2-3; TRBD1 agrees at 9 bases. The CDR3 has 14 amino acids. The germline V gene has CDR1 DFQATT and CDR2 SNEGSKA (reference sequence). Trimming removed 5 bases from V and 4 bases from J; junction bases left unmatched: 7. The CDR3 coding sequence is TGCAGTGCTTACAGGGGGCGCAGCCCAGATACGCAGTATTTT. Its protein is CSAYRGRSPDTQYF.

The chain couples TRBV7-2 to TRBJ2-1, with 8 bases aligning to TRBD1. The CDR3 has 14 amino acids. V shed 6 bases and J 2 bases; nucleotides not matched to a gene: 3. The germline V gene has CDR1 SGHTA and CDR2 FQGNSA. In DNA form, the CDR3 reads TGTGCCAGCAGAAAGGACAGGGCCTACAATGAGCAGTTCTTC. Translated: CASRKDRAYNEQFF.